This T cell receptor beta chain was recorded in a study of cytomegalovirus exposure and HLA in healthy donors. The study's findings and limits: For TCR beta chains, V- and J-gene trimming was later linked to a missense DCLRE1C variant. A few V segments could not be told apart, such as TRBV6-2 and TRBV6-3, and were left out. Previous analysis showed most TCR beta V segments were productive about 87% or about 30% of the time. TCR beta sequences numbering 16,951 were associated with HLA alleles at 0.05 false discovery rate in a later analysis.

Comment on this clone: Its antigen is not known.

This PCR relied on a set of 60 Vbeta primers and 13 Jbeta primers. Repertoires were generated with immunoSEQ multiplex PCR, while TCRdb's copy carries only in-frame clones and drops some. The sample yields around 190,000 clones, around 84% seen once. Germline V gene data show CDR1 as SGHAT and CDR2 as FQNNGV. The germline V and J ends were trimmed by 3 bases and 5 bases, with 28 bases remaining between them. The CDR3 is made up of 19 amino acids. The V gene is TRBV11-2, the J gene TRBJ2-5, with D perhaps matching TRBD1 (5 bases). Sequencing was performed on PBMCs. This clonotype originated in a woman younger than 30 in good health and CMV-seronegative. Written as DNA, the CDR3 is TGTGCCAGCAGCTTGGATGCGACGAAACCTTCCCGGACACGTGAGACCCAGTACTTC. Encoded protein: CASSLDATKPSRTRETQYF.